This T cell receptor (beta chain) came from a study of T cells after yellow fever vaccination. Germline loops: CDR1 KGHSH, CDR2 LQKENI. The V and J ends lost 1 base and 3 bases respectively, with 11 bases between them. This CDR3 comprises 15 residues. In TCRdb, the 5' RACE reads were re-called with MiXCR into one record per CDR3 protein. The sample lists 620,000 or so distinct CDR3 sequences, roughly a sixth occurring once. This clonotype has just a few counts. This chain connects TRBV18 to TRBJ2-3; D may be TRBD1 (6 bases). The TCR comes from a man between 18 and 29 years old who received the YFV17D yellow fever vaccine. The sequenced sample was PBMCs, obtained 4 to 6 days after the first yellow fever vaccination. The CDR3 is CASSPQEGVTDTQYF. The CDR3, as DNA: TGTGCCAGCTCACCACAAGAGGGGGTGACAGATACGCAGTATTTT.